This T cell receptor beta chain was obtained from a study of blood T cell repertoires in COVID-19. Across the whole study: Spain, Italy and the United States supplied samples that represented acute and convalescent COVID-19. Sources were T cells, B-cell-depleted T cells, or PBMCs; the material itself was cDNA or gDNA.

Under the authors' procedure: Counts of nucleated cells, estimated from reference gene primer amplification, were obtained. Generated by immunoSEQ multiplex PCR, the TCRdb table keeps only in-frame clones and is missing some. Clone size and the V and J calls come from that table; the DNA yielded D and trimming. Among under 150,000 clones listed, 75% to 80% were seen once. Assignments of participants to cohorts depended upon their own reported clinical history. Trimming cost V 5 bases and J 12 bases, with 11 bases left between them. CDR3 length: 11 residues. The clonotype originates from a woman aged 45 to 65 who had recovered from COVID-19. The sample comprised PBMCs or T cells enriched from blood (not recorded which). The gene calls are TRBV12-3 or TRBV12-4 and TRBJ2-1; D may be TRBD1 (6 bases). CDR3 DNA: TGTGCCAGCAGTGAAATAGGGGGGCAGTTCTTC. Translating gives CASSEIGGQFF.